The 30 T cell receptor beta chains given below trace back to one sample, sequenced in a study of blood T cell repertoires in COVID-19. TCRdb's copy holds only in-frame clones and misses some; the assay was immunoSEQ multiplex PCR. The sample records under 100,000 clones, roughly four fifths being singletons. Sequencing used peripheral blood. These receptor sequences come from a human donor in a cohort sampled during active COVID-19.

This chain uses TRBV4-3 with TRBJ2-2; D remains unclear. This CDR3 has 17 residues. Deletions cut 0 bases from V and 7 bases from J, with 18 bases between. Germline CDR1 reads LGHNA; CDR2 reads YSLEER. DNA for the CDR3: TGCGCCAGCAGCCAAGAAAATGACATAGGTCTCCTCGGGGAGCTGTTTTTT. It specifies CASSQENDIGLLGELFF.

The chain employs TRBV6-2 or TRBV6-3 and TRBJ2-1; D is ambiguous. This CDR3 comprises 15 residues. From germline, CDR1 is MNHEY and CDR2 SVGEGT. The germline V and J ends were trimmed by 2 bases and 1 base, with 9 bases remaining between them. The CDR3: CASSYRRRSYNEQFF. DNA for the CDR3: TGTGCCAGCAGTTACAGGCGCAGGTCCTACAATGAGCAGTTCTTC.

The rearrangement joins TRBV18 to TRBJ2-5, with a weak D call TRBD1 (5 bases). Germline CDR1 KGHSH, CDR2 LQKENI. Trimming pared 2 bases from V and 4 bases from J, leaving 8 bases between. This CDR3 has 13 amino acids. CDR3 nucleotide sequence: TGTGCCAGCTCACCAACGACAGCAGAGACCCAGTACTTC. Its translation: CASSPTTAETQYF.

The count of this clone is one. A junction end diverges from the germline sequence, so it may reflect a read error. The V and J genes are TRBV7-7 and TRBJ2-2; 8 bases fit TRBD1. Germline V gene lookup returns CDR1 SSHAT and CDR2 FNYEAQ (reference sequence). CDR3 length: 16 amino acids. The CDR3 spells CASSPWTGTNTGELFF. The CDR3 DNA sequence: TGTGCTAGCAGCCCCTGGACAGGGACGAACACCGGGGAGCTGTTTTTT.

This sequence joins TRBV5-1 and TRBJ1-1; a weak D match, TRBD1 (5 bases). Trimming left V 0 bases short and J 0 bases short, with 9 bases between. This CDR3 is built from 15 residues. Germline V gene lookup returns CDR1 SGHRS and CDR2 YFSETQ. Written as DNA, the CDR3 is TGCGCCAGCAGCTTGGCCACAGGTATGAACACTGAAGCTTTCTTT. Residues: CASSLATGMNTEAFF.

The CDR3 coding sequence is TGTGCCAGCAGCTTAGGTGGCGGCCAGAAAAAAGCTAACTATGGCTACACCTTC. Translating gives CASSLGGGQKKANYGYTF. The J gene is TRBJ1-2, the V gene TRBV7-9, with D hard to call. This CDR3 comprises 18 residues. CDR1 is SEHNR, CDR2 FQNEAQ, per germline (reference sequence). V lost 1 base and J lost 0, with 18 bases in between.

The chain combines TRBV28 with TRBJ1-1; D remains unclear. V gave up 6 bases and J gave up 8 bases, with 13 bases separating them. Germline CDR1 reads MDHEN; CDR2 reads SYDVKM. This CDR3 comprises 12 residues. CDR3 DNA: TGTGCCAGCAGAGTAGGAGTCGGCGAAGCTTTCTTT. Amino acid sequence: CASRVGVGEAFF.

The V gene is TRBV28, the J gene TRBJ2-4; D may be TRBD1 (5 bases). Germline CDR1 MDHEN, CDR2 SYDVKM. There are 16 residues in the CDR3. The ends were cut back, 3 bases at V and 0 bases at J, with 12 bases in the middle. The CDR3 spells CASSFGLGLAKNIQYF. The CDR3 region has the DNA TGTGCCAGCAGTTTCGGCCTGGGGCTAGCCAAAAACATTCAGTACTTC.

The chain has TRBV29-1 and TRBJ1-1; D uncertain. The V gene lost 5 bases and the J gene lost 0 bases, with 7 bases spanning the gap. This CDR3 contains 12 residues. The germline V gene encodes CDR1 SQVTM and CDR2 ANQGSEA. The CDR3 loop is CSVSNLNTEAFF. CDR3 nucleotides: TGCAGCGTTTCTAACTTGAACACTGAAGCTTTCTTT. Combining the CDR3 with reference TRBV29-1 and TRBJ1-1 gives the whole variable domain SAVISQKPSRDICQRGTSLTIQCQVDSQVTMMFWYRQQPGQSLTLIATANQGSEATYESGFVIDKFPISRPNLTFSTLTVSNMSPEDSSIYLCSVSNLNTEAFFGQGTRLTVV.

The chain has TRBV2 and TRBJ1-5; 10 bases map to TRBD1. Unmatched junction bases numbered 6, after V lost 7 bases and J lost 6 bases. Germline CDR1 is SNHLY and CDR2 is FYNNEI. The CDR3 contains 14 residues. CDR3 amino acids: CASTERTGGQPQHF. CDR3 nucleotides: TGTGCCAGCACCGAAAGGACAGGGGGTCAGCCCCAGCATTTT.

This chain links TRBV24-1 with TRBJ2-3; TRBD1 aligns across 7 bases. V shed 3 bases and J 4 bases; nucleotides not matched to a gene: 6. The CDR3 spans 15 residues. Germline-derived CDR1 and CDR2 are KGHDR and SFDVKD. CDR3: CATSDPSQGADTQYF. The CDR3 bases are TGTGCCACCAGTGATCCGTCCCAGGGGGCAGATACGCAGTATTTT.

The genes are TRBV9 and TRBJ1-2, with 8 positions matching TRBD1. Trimming removed 4 bases from V and 7 bases from J; junction bases left unmatched: 15. CDR1 is SGDLS and CDR2 is YYNGEE in the germline V gene. The CDR3 loop spans 16 amino acids. CDR3 nucleotide sequence: TGTGCCAGCAGCCCGAGGACAGGGCAAGAAATTGGTGGCTACACCTTC. This encodes CASSPRTGQEIGGYTF. The full variable domain, its missing parts supplied by reference TRBV9 and TRBJ1-2, is DSGVTQTPKHLITATGQRVTLRCSPRSGDLSVYWYQQSLDQGLQFLIQYYNGEERAKGNILERFSAQQFPDLHSELNLSSLELGDSALYFCASSPRTGQEIGGYTFGSGTRLTVV.

This chain links TRBV19 with TRBJ2-7, with TRBD1 matching 10 bases. Germline V lookup: CDR1 LNHDA, CDR2 SQIVND (reference sequence). This CDR3 is built from 15 residues. The junction had 8 bases not matched to a gene; V was cut back by 3 bases and J by 6 bases. CDR3 sequence reads: CASSISAGTGVEQYF. CDR3 DNA: TGTGCCAGTAGTATTTCAGCAGGGACAGGGGTCGAGCAGTACTTC. Looking up the rest from reference TRBV19 and TRBJ2-7 gives the full variable domain: DGGITQSPKYLFRKEGQNVTLSCEQNLNHDAMYWYRQDPGQGLRLIYYSQIVNDFQKGDIAEGYSVSREKKESFPLTVTSAQKNPTAFYLCASSISAGTGVEQYFGPGTRLTVT.

This clone came up a few times. The chain couples TRBV6-5 to TRBJ2-5; tentatively, D is TRBD2 (5 bases). The CDR3 is 13 residues long. Germline CDR1 and CDR2: MNHEY and SVGAGI. The V and J ends lost 2 bases and 5 bases respectively, with 9 bases between them. The CDR3 region has the DNA TGTGCCAGCAGTTACGATTGGGAGGAGACCCAGTACTTC. Translated, it gives CASSYDWEETQYF.

This chain connects TRBV5-4 to TRBJ1-1, with 7 bases matching TRBD1. This CDR3 has 14 amino acids. Per the germline V gene, CDR1 is SGHNT and CDR2 is YYREEE (reference sequence). The V segment lost 0 bases and the J segment 6 bases; nucleotides outside the gene matches: 5. This chain's CDR3 is CASSLDRGSAEAFF. CDR3 in DNA: TGTGCCAGCAGCTTGGACAGGGGAAGTGCTGAAGCTTTCTTT.

The genes are TRBV7-2 and TRBJ2-2; 12 bases align to TRBD2. CDR3 length: 17 amino acids. With V trimmed by 5 bases and J by 1 base, 5 bases remained unmatched. The germline CDR1 and CDR2 sequences are SGHTA and FQGNSA. The CDR3 coding sequence is TGTGCCAGCAGCGAAGGACTAGCGGGGATGAACACCGGGGAGCTGTTTTTT. Its translation is CASSEGLAGMNTGELFF.

The chain couples TRBV5-6 to TRBJ2-2; 7 bases line up with TRBD2. The CDR3 has 16 residues. The V segment lost 0 bases and the J segment 4 bases; nucleotides outside the gene matches: 6. Germline V gene data show CDR1 as SGHDT and CDR2 as YYEEEE. The CDR3, as DNA: TGTGCCAGCAGCTTGGATTTTAGCGGGTTCACCGGGGAGCTGTTTTTT. It specifies CASSLDFSGFTGELFF.

The chain has TRBV18 and TRBJ1-1; possibly TRBD1 for D (5 bases). V was pared by 3 bases and J by 4 bases, with 21 bases between. Germline V gene lookup returns CDR1 KGHSH and CDR2 LQKENI. The CDR3 is 17 amino acids. CDR3 coding DNA: TGTGCCAGCTCACCTCTACCGCCCAGGGACTATAGCACTGAAGCTTTCTTT. Its protein product is CASSPLPPRDYSTEAFF.

This clone turned up a few times. The chain uses TRBV6-6 and TRBJ1-6, with a weak D call TRBD1 (6 bases). The CDR3 totals 14 residues. CDR1 is MNHNY and CDR2 is SVGAGI in the germline V gene (reference sequence). Trimming removed 6 bases at V and 7 bases at J, with 13 bases between. The CDR3 DNA reads TGTGCCAGCAGAAGGGACAACAGAAATTCACCCCTCCACTTT. Its translation: CASRRDNRNSPLHF.

This sequence joins TRBV9 and TRBJ2-2, with unresolved D. Germline V gene sequence: CDR1 SGDLS, CDR2 YYNGEE. V dropped 2 bases and J dropped 4 bases, with 6 bases sitting between them. This CDR3 has 13 residues. CDR3 amino acids: CASSVRSTGELFF. The CDR3 DNA sequence: TGTGCCAGCAGCGTTAGAAGCACCGGGGAGCTGTTTTTT.

The rearrangement links TRBV23-1 to TRBJ1-1, with D maybe TRBD1 (6 bases). TRBV23-1 qualifies as an ORF whose function is uncertain. The V end was cut by 1 base, the J end by 1 base, with 13 bases between. This CDR3 has 16 residues. This CDR3 is CASSQYLGQKNTEAFF. The DNA for the CDR3 is TGCGCCAGCAGTCAATACCTCGGACAGAAGAACACTGAAGCTTTCTTT.

The rearrangement links TRBV6-1 to TRBJ2-3; 7 bases line up with TRBD1. This CDR3 spans 14 amino acids. The ends lost 2 bases at V and 4 bases at J; junction bases unmatched: 3. Looked up from germline, CDR1 is MNHNS and CDR2 is SASEGT. Here the CDR3 DNA reads TGTGCCAGCAGTGAACCAGGGGGTTCAGATACGCAGTATTTT. Protein: CASSEPGGSDTQYF.

This rearrangement joins TRBV6-5 to TRBJ1-4, with D possibly being TRBD1 (6 bases). CDR1 MNHEY and CDR2 SVGAGI come from the germline V gene. V lost 3 bases to trimming and J lost 10 bases, with 12 bases between them. The CDR3 is 13 amino acids. The CDR3 is CASSYGGGGKLFF. CDR3 DNA: TGTGCCAGCAGTTATGGTGGGGGCGGAAAACTGTTTTTT.

A single count supports this clone. The rearrangement links TRBV6-7 to TRBJ1-5; 8 nucleotides agree with TRBD1. TRBV6-7 is an ORF, with its function uncertain. This CDR3 contains 18 residues. V shed 2 bases and J 0 bases; nucleotides not matched to a gene: 9. CDR3 in DNA: TGTGCCAGCAGTTACCCGACAGGGGCGGGTTATAGCAATCAGCCCCAGCATTTT. Protein product: CASSYPTGAGYSNQPQHF.

The chain uses TRBV7-2 and TRBJ2-7; TRBD1 agrees at 7 bases. The CDR3 loop spans 15 amino acids. Germline V lookup: CDR1 SGHTA, CDR2 FQGNSA. V dropped 5 bases and J dropped 0; count of bases not matched to a gene: 7. CDR3 coding DNA: TGTGCCAGCAGCGCCCGGGACAGCCTCTCCTACGAGCAGTACTTC. Its protein product is CASSARDSLSYEQYF.

This clone came up a few times. The chain carries TRBV4-1 and TRBJ2-2, with TRBD1 identical over 10 bases. The germline V gene encodes CDR1 MGHRA and CDR2 YSYEKL. The trim removed 8 bases at V and 3 bases at J, leaving 6 bases unmatched. The length of the CDR3 is 15 residues. The CDR3 DNA follows: TGCGCCAGCGGGCTGACAGGGGGCTACACCGGGGAGCTGTTTTTT. Protein: CASGLTGGYTGELFF.

J is TRBJ2-7 and V is TRBV5-4; 9 positions agree with TRBD1. CDR3 size: 15 residues. The germline V gene encodes CDR1 SGHNT and CDR2 YYREEE (reference sequence). Trimming at V came to 4 bases and at J to 4 bases, leaving 9 bases not matched to a gene. The DNA of the CDR3 is TGTGCCAGCAGCACCCGGACAGGGGTGGGATACGAGCAGTACTTC. This codes for CASSTRTGVGYEQYF.

The chain employs TRBV7-3 and TRBJ2-3, with 8 bases that match TRBD2. V shed 2 bases, J shed 2 bases, and the junction held 6 bases outside the gene matches. CDR1 and CDR2 (germline): SGHTA, FQGTGA. The length of the CDR3 is 16 residues. CDR3 loop: CASSLGGGRPTDTQYF. DNA for the CDR3: TGTGCCAGCAGCTTAGGCGGGGGGCGCCCCACAGATACGCAGTATTTT.

The CDR3 bases are TGTGCCAGCAGCCCTCTTTCCTATGGCTACACCTTC. Translating gives CASSPLSYGYTF. The chain is built from TRBV7-9 and TRBJ1-2; D is unresolved. V shed 5 bases and J shed 4 bases, with 8 bases lying between them. CDR1 and CDR2 from the germline V gene are SEHNR and FQNEAQ (reference sequence). The CDR3 sequence is 12 residues long.

The J gene is TRBJ2-5, the V gene TRBV5-4; 9 nucleotides agree with TRBD1. Per the germline V gene, CDR1 is SGHNT and CDR2 is YYREEE (reference sequence). The V and J ends lost 4 bases and 1 base, in that order; junction bases with no gene match: 5. This CDR3 comprises 15 residues. The CDR3 is CASSGTGRSQETQYF. The CDR3 DNA follows: TGTGCCAGCAGCGGGACAGGGAGAAGCCAAGAGACCCAGTACTTC.